What follows describes a single T cell receptor beta chain. Its binding antigen is unknown. Base qualities were left out, and no much larger clone turns up one base away. The entry originates in a study of human T cells and chemical hapten exposure (dated by TCRdb to the early 2020s). With regard to the full study: For sensitization, 2% DPC in acetone was applied to an approximately 2 cm by approximately 2 cm area of upper inner arm skin. Throughout the study period of about 23 weeks, patients also received therapeutic DPC doses to the scalp every week. Patch testing was performed on the upper back with Finn chambers containing 0.01% DPC, and the patch tests were scored after 6 days according to International Contact Dermatitis Research Group standards. The mostly female patient cohort included alopecia areata with under or over 50% scalp involvement, alopecia totalis and alopecia universalis. Libraries were combined into a pool for sequencing, and differences in TCR yield between samples came mainly from small differences in library volumes within the pool. In alopecia patients, the study followed how the peripheral blood TCR repertoire changed in vivo over primary and secondary sensitization to diphenylcyclopropenone (DPC), a hapten. Patient blood was sampled pre-sensitization (week 0) and at 2, 6 and about 24 weeks after DPC sensitization. About 28 alopecia patients gave blood for TCR sequencing at one to four time points (pre-sensitization, 2, 6 and 24 weeks). Broad study findings and their caveats: Because every patient had alopecia, a presumed autoimmune disease, the patients' immune response might differ from that of healthy individuals. Expanded TCRs formed significantly more large CDR3 similarity clusters than pre-sensitization or healthy control sets, consistent with antigen-driven responses. A positive correlation was found between the number of PT1 expanded TCRs and patch test score, with significance reached at thresholds 8, 16 and 32 but not 4. After repeated subsampling, changes were observed in the strength of the expansion versus patch-test correlation and in the threshold at which the correlation became significant. The number of TCRs above 1 in 1000 frequency did not change with DPC sensitization; there was no evidence of global repertoire structure alterations.

The library came from RACE. The listed sequencing device is NextSeq 500. Library preparation attached unique molecular identifiers to individual cDNA molecules for quantitative, reproducible TCR counting. Each blood RNA sample was used to sequence both TCR alpha and TCR beta chains. In the source study's methods: Samples had a median of 95,638 TCRs, with a range from about 23,224 to 750,000. V, J and CDR3 annotation of the TCR reads was performed with the Decombinator software suite. To make PS versus PT1 abundance plots, every sample was subsampled to the same number of TCRs (28,000). Expanded TCRs were defined as absent before sensitization and observed at least eight times at the 2-week time point. TCRdb passed the public sequencing reads through fastp at Q25 and MiXCR, retaining productive beta sequences. Each entry is one CDR3 protein sequence, shown with its most common DNA and genes. For this entry, the V and J calls and clone size follow TCRdb and not the study's own pipeline. Recorded for this sample are about 82,000 distinct CDR3 sequences; 10% to 15% of them occurred a single time. The top ten hold approximately 6.2% of the sample.

For this chain, trimming is 0 bases at the V end and 7 bases at the J end, and the number of junction bases without a gene match is 10. The CDR3, cysteine through phenylalanine, is 17 amino acids long. The CDR3 DNA has 51 bases and is translated from base 1. The germline V gene gives CDR1 as KGHSH and CDR2 as LQKENI. The time point label corresponds to: patch test 3, about 24 weeks after DPC sensitization. According to the study, the label for this sample's treatment or condition signals: therapeutic diphenylcyclopropenone sensitization with weekly scalp DPC. At each patch-test visit, blood was drawn before the patch test was applied. Patients were eligible if aged 18 to 70, diagnosed with alopecia and judged suitable for DPC therapy, and pregnant patients were excluded. Total RNA was extracted from unfractionated whole blood collected in Tempus Blood RNA tubes.

Sample: whole blood, taken in connection with sensitization to the hapten diphenylcyclopropenone (DPC). In this chain, TRBV18 is recombined with TRBJ2-1; 9 bases in the junction line up with TRBD2. The receptor's source is a woman aged 45-60 years with alopecia areata. Some clones in this sample may be carry-over from other donors' samples. The CDR3 reads CASSPPSSLAGMNEQFF. The sequenced DNA is TGTGCCAGCTCACCACCATCTTCCCTAGCGGGAATGAATGAGCAGTTCTTC.